Below are 7 T cell receptor beta chains sequenced from a single sample in a study of cytomegalovirus exposure and HLA in healthy donors. The repertoire was sequenced with immunoSEQ multiplex PCR; TCRdb's copy has only in-frame clones and lacks some. The table lists 55,000 to 65,000 clones, approximately 94% of them singletons. The sample consisted of PBMCs. These receptors originate from a man aged 18-30 years in good health and CMV-seronegative.

The rearrangement links TRBV2 to TRBJ1-1; no clear D gene. Germline-derived CDR1 and CDR2 are SNHLY and FYNNEI. CDR3 length equals 12 residues. V was cut by 6 bases and J by 4 bases, with 9 bases left in between. This CDR3 reads CASSQEVTEAFF. CDR3 coding DNA: TGTGCCAGCAGCCAAGAGGTCACTGAAGCTTTCTTT.

The rearrangement uses TRBV15 and TRBJ2-1, with 8 positions matching TRBD2. Germline assignment: CDR1 LNHNV and CDR2 YYDKDF (reference sequence). J gave up 4 bases and V 9 bases, and 11 bases lay outside the gene matches. This CDR3 has 15 amino acids. The CDR3 loop is CATSRGLAGYNEQFF. DNA of the CDR3: TGTGCCACTTCCCGAGGGCTAGCGGGTTACAATGAGCAGTTCTTC.

The chain uses TRBV7-2 and TRBJ2-1; TRBD2 matches 9 bases. V shed 5 bases, J shed 5 bases, and the junction held 7 bases outside the gene matches. The CDR3 spans 15 residues. Germline CDR1 SGHTA, CDR2 FQGNSA. The CDR3 region has the DNA TGTGCCAGCAGCATTAGCGGGAGTTTCCACAATGAGCAGTTCTTC. It yields the protein CASSISGSFHNEQFF.

The chain combines TRBV4-2 with TRBJ2-2; perhaps TRBD2 as D (7 bases). This CDR3 spans 13 amino acids. Germline V gene lookup returns CDR1 LGHNA and CDR2 YNFKEQ. Trimming shortened V by 8 bases and J by 6 bases, and 13 bases separated the two germline ends. The CDR3 nucleotides read TGTGCCAGCTTGGGAGGGGGGGCCGGGGAGCTGTTTTTT. It is translated as CASLGGGAGELFF.

This chain connects TRBV19 to TRBJ1-2; D uncertain. Trimming shortened V by 5 bases and J by 11 bases, and 12 bases separated the two germline ends. CDR1 is LNHDA and CDR2 is SQIVND in the germline V gene (reference sequence). CDR3 size: 11 residues. CDR3 nucleotides: TGTGCCAGTAGTTTCGCCTCCGGGTACACCTTC. Protein: CASSFASGYTF.

The genes are TRBV2 and TRBJ1-5; D is undetermined. The CDR3 extends over 14 amino acids. The V and J ends lost 7 bases and 6 bases respectively, with 16 bases between them. CDR1 is SNHLY, CDR2 FYNNEI, per germline. In DNA, the CDR3 is TGTGCCAGCACTCCATCGGGTGAGTCTCAGCCCCAGCATTTT. Translated, it gives CASTPSGESQPQHF. Based on the CDR3 plus reference TRBV2 and TRBJ1-5, the full variable domain is EPEVTQTPSHQVTQMGQEVILRCVPISNHLYFYWYRQILGQKVEFLVSFYNNEISEKSEIFDDQFSVERPDGSNFTLKIRSTKLEDSAMYFCASTPSGESQPQHFGDGTRLSIL.

J is TRBJ2-7 and V is TRBV18; TRBD2 matches 14 bases. The germline gives CDR1 KGHSH, CDR2 LQKENI. Trimming removed 1 base from V and 0 bases from J; junction bases left unmatched: 17. The CDR3 sequence is 22 residues long. The CDR3 region has the DNA TGTGCCAGCTCACCACGCTACGGGACTAGCGGGAGTTCGCCCCAAAGCTCCTACGAGCAGTACTTC. Translation: CASSPRYGTSGSSPQSSYEQYF.